This TCR beta chain is drawn from a study of Graves' ophthalmopathy and Graves' hyperthyroidism. About the study: By definition, stable hyperthyroidism involved no ophthalmopathy within 18 months of follow-up.

Many counts were recorded for this clonotype. CDR1 is LGHNT and CDR2 is FRNRAP in the germline V gene. V lost 4 bases, J lost 2 bases, and 8 bases lay in between. The CDR3 runs 13 residues. Hyperthyroidism patients had new diagnoses, durations under 2 months, and ages of 18 to 65. Uncontrolled infections, pregnancy, lactation or other autoimmune diseases led to patient exclusion. Clinical symptoms, serum thyroxine, TRAb, thyroid ultrasound and orbital computed tomography determined diagnosis. Using RNA transcripts, the TCR beta CDR3 regions were amplified. Amplification began with first-round RT-PCR using HTBI primers, then second-round multiplex PCR was performed. Using its own MiXCR run on the multiplex PCR reads, TCRdb lists one record per CDR3 protein. The sample has 580,000 or so distinct CDR3 sequences; about 40% are singletons.

The chain employs TRBV12-5 and TRBJ1-1; perhaps TRBD1 as D (5 bases). Sequencing was done on a sample of peripheral blood or thyroid tissue (not recorded which). The TCR was taken from an adult man with Graves' hyperthyroidism. This CDR3 reads CASGSGGNTEAFF. The DNA of the CDR3 is TGTGCTAGTGGTTCCGGGGGAAACACTGAAGCTTTCTTT.